These 3 T cell receptor beta chains were sequenced from one sample in a study of blood T cell repertoires in COVID-19. Measured with immunoSEQ multiplex PCR; TCRdb has only the in-frame clones, and not every one. The table lists around 72,000 clones, roughly 80% of them singletons. Sequencing input: peripheral blood. These TCRs come from a woman of 80 years or more with acute or convalescent COVID-19.

V gene TRBV3-1 (or the pseudogene TRBV3-2) combines with J gene TRBJ1-1; D possibly corresponds to TRBD1 (5 bases). Trimming took off 1 base at V and 8 bases at J, with 5 bases between the two ends. The CDR3 sequence is 11 residues long. Per the germline V gene, CDR1 is LGHDT and CDR2 is YNNKEL (reference sequence). CDR3 DNA sequence: TGTGCCAGCAGCCAAGGGACAGAAGCTTTCTTT. Translating gives CASSQGTEAFF.

The rearrangement links TRBV19 to TRBJ1-5; weak D call: TRBD1 (6 bases). Trimming took 6 bases from V and 7 from J, leaving 16 bases between them. Germline lookup yields CDR1 LNHDA and CDR2 SQIVND (reference sequence). The CDR3 covers 14 residues. CDR3: CASRMDSQGQPQHF. The CDR3 DNA sequence: TGTGCCAGTAGAATGGACAGCCAGGGCCAGCCCCAGCATTTT.

The DNA of the CDR3 is TGTGCCAGCAGCCAAGACGGGACTAGCGGGAGTAGGGCAGATACGCAGTATTTT. Residues: CASSQDGTSGSRADTQYF. This chain uses TRBV4-2 with TRBJ2-3; 14 nucleotides match TRBD2. Germline assignment: CDR1 LGHNA and CDR2 YNFKEQ. With 0 bases clipped from V and 4 bases from J, the junction kept 6 bases outside the gene matches. CDR3 size: 18 residues.